This T cell receptor beta chain came from a study of shared clonotypes between healthy human individuals (TCRdb year 2020). Some background on the complete study: The cohort comprised a couple of women and three men aged 18 to 49 years. Per donor, three plates each were used for CD4 naive and CD4 memory, two for CD8 naive, and one for CD8 memory. To estimate repertoire size and how much clonotype sharing occurs between individuals, the study deeply sequenced the blood TCR repertoires of about five healthy adults. To increase sequencing depth and limit assay-specific biases, TCR repertoire library preparation and sequencing were carried out by different laboratories using diverse techniques. Per donor, leukapheresis produced somewhere between about 0.9 and 9.5 billion PBMCs.

The paper as a whole reports these results and caveats: The genetic and exposure-history diversity represented was limited by the small number of donors. Pairwise subsampling indicated that sequencing depth was expected to affect the degree of clonotype sharing among donors. Rarefaction of sorted-subset datasets indicated incomplete sequencing despite the large sequencing depth. Clonotypes shared by all four sorted-subset donors showed higher generation probabilities than non-shared clonotypes. Sharing across several donors was observed for around 5% of naive CD4, less than 4% of naive CD8, about 2.3% of memory CD4, and about 0.4% of memory CD8 clonotypes. Naive subsets generally had larger estimated clonotype richness than memory subsets did. Sampling was restricted to blood, and TCR repertoires in tissue are likely to differ from TCR repertoires in blood.

Using the deep immunoSEQ assay, TCR CDR3 regions were amplified from genomic DNA by multiplex PCR. Genomic DNA extracted from each cell subset was distributed evenly over all wells of several immunoSEQ 96-well plates, and each plate served as one replicate. For sorted subsets, around 0.2 ug genomic DNA, equal to tens of thousands of T cell genomes, was loaded into each replicate PCR. Purified libraries were quantified with a Qubit 3.0 fluorometer, sized on a Bioanalyzer 2100, and re-quantified with the KAPA Library Quantification kit. A separate single-read 150-cycle Illumina NextSeq 550 flow cell was used to sequence each immunoSEQ 96-well plate. Per the source publication's procedure: Because only junctional sequences without quality scores were contained in the immunoSEQ output, filtering matching that applied to full-length reads could not be performed. To assign V/J genes and CDR3, sequences were annotated against IMGT germline references using PyIR, a Python wrapper for IgBLAST v1.9. Reads with weak V/J assignments (E-value above 1e-6), missing CDR3, stop codons, out-of-frame junctions, or ambiguous translated residues were removed. V3J clonotypes were defined as sequences sharing the same inferred V gene, J gene, and CDR3 amino acid sequence. Percentage overlap between repertoires was calculated by dividing the number of shared unique clonotypes by the size of the smaller repertoire. RTK rarefaction, the Chao1 estimator, and Recon v2.1 estimates of unobserved clonotypes were used to assess repertoire richness. OLGA was used to compute generation probabilities for all TCRbeta clonotypes that the gDNA method yielded from several donors. In TCRdb, the immuneACCESS table is reduced to in-frame sequences with V and J assigned. These tables do not hold every clone; where another copy was compared, an unresolved V gene accounts for under half, and the others remain unexplained. The DNA gave D and trimming, while V, J and clone size come from that table. The sample table lists a few hundred thousand clones, approximately 79% of them with a count of one. The ten largest make up over 9% of the sample.

The donors were healthy, HIV-negative adults who had no recently reported acute infections or vaccinations. Every donor was a Caucasian adult residing in Nashville, Tennessee, USA. CD4+ T cells were enriched by magnetic negative selection; naive cells were then positively selected on CD45RA, and the negative fraction formed the memory subset. Blood was collected by leukapheresis, and PBMCs were isolated by Ficoll-Histopaque density gradient centrifugation and then cryopreserved in liquid nitrogen vapor phase. Purity and quantity of every magnetically sorted T cell population were checked by analytical flow cytometry. Genomic DNA was isolated from every sorted fraction and measured by UV absorbance on a Nanodrop 2000c. The CDR3 measures 11 amino acids from cysteine to phenylalanine. The entry retains the CDR3 DNA only, 33 bases that are in frame from base 1. The germline V gene (reference sequence) sets CDR1 to DFQATT and CDR2 to SNEGSKA. V sheds 5 bases and J sheds 8 bases, leaving 12 bases between their ends.

This clone occurred a few times. Its antigen is still unknown. Qualities for individual bases were not recorded, and no much larger clone is one base off. Sequenced: memory CD4+ T cells sorted from blood. The cell subset or site label, as the study defines it: CD45RA-negative fraction. The sequence links TRBV20-1 to TRBJ1-2; a confident D gene designation cannot be given. The TCR comes from a man aged 25 to 40 in good health. Here the CDR3 is given as CSAEIRDGYTF. At the DNA level, the sequence is TGCAGTGCTGAAATTAGAGACGGCTACACCTTC.